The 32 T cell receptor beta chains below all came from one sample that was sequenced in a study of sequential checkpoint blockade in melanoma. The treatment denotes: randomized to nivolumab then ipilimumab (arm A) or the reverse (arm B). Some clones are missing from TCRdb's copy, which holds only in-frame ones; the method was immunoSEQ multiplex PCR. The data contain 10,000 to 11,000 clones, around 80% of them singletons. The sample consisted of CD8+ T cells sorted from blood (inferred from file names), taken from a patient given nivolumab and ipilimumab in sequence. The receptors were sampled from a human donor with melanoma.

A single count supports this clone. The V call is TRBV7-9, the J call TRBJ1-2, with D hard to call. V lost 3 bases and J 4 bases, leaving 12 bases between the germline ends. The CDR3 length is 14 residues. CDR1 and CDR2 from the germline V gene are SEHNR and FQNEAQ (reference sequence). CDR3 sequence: CASSFAAHFYGYTF. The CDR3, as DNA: TGTGCCAGCAGCTTTGCCGCGCACTTCTATGGCTACACCTTC. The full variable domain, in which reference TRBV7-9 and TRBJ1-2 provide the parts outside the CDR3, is DTGVSQNPRHKITKRGQNVTFRCDPISEHNRLYWYRQTLGQGPEFLTYFQNEAQLEKSRLLSDRFSAERPKGSFSTLEIQRTEQGDSAMYLCASSFAAHFYGYTFGSGTRLTVV.

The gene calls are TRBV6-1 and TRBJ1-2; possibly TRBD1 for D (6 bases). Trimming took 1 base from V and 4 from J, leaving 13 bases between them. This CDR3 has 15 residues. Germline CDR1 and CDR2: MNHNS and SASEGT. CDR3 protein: CASSEEAGAVYGYTF. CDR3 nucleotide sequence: TGTGCCAGCAGTGAAGAGGCAGGGGCGGTCTATGGCTACACCTTC.

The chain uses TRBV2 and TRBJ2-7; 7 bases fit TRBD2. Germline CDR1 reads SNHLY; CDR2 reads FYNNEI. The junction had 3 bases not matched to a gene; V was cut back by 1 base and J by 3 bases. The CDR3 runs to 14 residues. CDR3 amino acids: CASSEDGGIYEQYF. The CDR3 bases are TGTGCCAGCAGTGAAGACGGGGGGATCTACGAGCAGTACTTC.

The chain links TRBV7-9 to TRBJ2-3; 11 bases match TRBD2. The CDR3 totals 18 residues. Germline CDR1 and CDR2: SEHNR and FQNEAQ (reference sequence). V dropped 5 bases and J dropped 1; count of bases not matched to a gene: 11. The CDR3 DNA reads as TGTGCCAGCAGCGGGATAGCGGGGGGGCGTAGAGGCACAGATACGCAGTATTTT. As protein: CASSGIAGGRRGTDTQYF.

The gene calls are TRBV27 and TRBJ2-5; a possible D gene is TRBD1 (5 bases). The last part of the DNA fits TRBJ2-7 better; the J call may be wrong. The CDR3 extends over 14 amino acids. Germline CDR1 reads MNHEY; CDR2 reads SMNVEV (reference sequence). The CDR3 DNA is TGTGCCAGCAGTATGGCAGGGTCGGGTTACGAGCAGTACTTC. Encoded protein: CASSMAGSGYEQYF.

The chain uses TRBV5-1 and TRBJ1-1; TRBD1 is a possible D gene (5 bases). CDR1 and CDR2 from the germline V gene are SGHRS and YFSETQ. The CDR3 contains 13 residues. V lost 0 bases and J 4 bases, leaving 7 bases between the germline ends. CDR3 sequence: CASSLEDSTEAFF. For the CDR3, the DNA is TGCGCCAGCAGCTTGGAAGACAGCACTGAAGCTTTCTTT.

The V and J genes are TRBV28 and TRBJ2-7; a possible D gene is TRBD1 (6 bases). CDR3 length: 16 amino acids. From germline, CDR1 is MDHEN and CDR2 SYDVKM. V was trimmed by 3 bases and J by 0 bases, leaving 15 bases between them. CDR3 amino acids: CASSLPGTLSSYEQYF. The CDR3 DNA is TGTGCCAGCAGTTTGCCCGGGACACTAAGCTCCTACGAGCAGTACTTC.

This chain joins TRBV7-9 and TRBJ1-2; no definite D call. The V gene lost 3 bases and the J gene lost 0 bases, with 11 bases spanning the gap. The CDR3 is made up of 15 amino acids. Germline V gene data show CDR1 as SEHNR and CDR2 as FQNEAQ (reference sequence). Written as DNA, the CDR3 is TGTGCCAGCAGCTTTTTTGCAGTACCTAACTATGGCTACACCTTC. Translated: CASSFFAVPNYGYTF.

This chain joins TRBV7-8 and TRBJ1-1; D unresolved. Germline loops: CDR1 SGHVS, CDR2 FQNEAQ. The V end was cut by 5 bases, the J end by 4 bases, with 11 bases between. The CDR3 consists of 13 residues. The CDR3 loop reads CASSRLSGTEAFF. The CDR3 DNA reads TGTGCCAGCAGCCGCCTTAGCGGCACTGAAGCTTTCTTT. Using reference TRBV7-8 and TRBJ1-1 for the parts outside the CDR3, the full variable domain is GAGVSQSPRYKVAKRGQDVALRCDPISGHVSLFWYQQALGQGPEFLTYFQNEAQLDKSGLPSDRFFAERPEGSVSTLKIQRTQQEDSAVYLCASSRLSGTEAFFGQGTRLTVV.

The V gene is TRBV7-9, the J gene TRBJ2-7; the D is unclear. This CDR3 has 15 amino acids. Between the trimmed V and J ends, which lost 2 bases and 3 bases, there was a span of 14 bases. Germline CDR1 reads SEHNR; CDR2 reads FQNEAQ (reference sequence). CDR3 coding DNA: TGTGCCAGCAGCTTATCAACAGCACCCATCTACGAGCAGTACTTC. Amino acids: CASSLSTAPIYEQYF.

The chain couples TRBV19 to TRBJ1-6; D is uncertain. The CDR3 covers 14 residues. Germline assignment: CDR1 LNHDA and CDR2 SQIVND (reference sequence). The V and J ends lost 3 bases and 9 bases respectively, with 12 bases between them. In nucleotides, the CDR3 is TGTGCCAGTAGTATGTGGACTGGGGTTTCACCCCTCCACTTT. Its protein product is CASSMWTGVSPLHF.

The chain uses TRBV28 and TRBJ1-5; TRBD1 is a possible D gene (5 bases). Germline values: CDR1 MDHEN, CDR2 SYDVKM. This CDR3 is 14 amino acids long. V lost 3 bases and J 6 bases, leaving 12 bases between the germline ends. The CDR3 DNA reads TGTGCCAGCAGTTTTTTGCAGGGAGGTCAGCCCCAGCATTTT. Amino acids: CASSFLQGGQPQHF.

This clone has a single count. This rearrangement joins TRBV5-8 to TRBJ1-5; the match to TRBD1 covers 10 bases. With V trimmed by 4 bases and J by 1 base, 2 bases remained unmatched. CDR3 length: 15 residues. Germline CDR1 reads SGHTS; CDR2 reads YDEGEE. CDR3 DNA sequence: TGTGCCAGCAGCCAGGGACAGGGGAGCAATCAGCCCCAGCATTTT. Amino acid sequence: CASSQGQGSNQPQHF.

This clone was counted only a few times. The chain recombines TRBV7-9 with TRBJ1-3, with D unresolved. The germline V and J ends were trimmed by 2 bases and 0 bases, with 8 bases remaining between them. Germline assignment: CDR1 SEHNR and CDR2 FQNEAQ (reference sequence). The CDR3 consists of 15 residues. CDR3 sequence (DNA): TGTGCCAGCAGCTTAAACCGGGACTCTGGAAACACCATATATTTT. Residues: CASSLNRDSGNTIYF. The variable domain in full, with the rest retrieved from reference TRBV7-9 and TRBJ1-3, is DTGVSQNPRHKITKRGQNVTFRCDPISEHNRLYWYRQTLGQGPEFLTYFQNEAQLEKSRLLSDRFSAERPKGSFSTLEIQRTEQGDSAMYLCASSLNRDSGNTIYFGEGSWLTVV.

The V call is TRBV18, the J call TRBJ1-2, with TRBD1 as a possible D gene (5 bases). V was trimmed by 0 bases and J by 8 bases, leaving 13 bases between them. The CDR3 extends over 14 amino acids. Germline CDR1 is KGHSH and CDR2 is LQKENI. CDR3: CASSPPESGYGYTF. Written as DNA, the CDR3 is TGTGCCAGCTCACCACCGGAGTCAGGGTACGGCTACACCTTC.

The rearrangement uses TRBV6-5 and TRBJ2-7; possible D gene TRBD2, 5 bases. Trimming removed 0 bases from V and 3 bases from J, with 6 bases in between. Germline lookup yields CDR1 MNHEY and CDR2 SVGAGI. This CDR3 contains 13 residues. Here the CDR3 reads CASSYSRVYEQYF. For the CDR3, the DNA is TGTGCCAGCAGTTACTCGAGGGTCTACGAGCAGTACTTC.

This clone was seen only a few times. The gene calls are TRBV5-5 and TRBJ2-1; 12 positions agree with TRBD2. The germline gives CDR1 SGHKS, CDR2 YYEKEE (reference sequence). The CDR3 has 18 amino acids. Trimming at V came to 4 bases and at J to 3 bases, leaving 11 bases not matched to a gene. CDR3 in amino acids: CASSLSGLAGGLYNEQFF. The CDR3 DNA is TGTGCCAGCAGCCTCAGCGGGCTAGCGGGGGGGCTCTACAATGAGCAGTTCTTC.

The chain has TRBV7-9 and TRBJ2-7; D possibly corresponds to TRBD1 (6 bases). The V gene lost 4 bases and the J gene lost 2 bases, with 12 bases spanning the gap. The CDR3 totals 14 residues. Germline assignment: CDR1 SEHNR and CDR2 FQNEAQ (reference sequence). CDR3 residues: CASSSPQGTYEQYF. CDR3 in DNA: TGTGCCAGCAGCTCCCCACAGGGTACCTACGAGCAGTACTTC.

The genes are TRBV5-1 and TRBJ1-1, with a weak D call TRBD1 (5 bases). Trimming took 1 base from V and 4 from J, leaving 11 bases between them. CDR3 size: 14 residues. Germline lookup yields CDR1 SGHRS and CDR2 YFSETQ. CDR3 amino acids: CASSLWGGTTEAFF. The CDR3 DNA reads TGCGCCAGCAGCTTGTGGGGGGGTACCACTGAAGCTTTCTTT.

The CDR3 sequence: CASSAQREGAEAFF. The CDR3 nucleotides are TGTGCCAGCAGTGCCCAGAGGGAGGGAGCTGAAGCTTTCTTT. The V gene is TRBV27, the J gene TRBJ1-1; the D is unclear. Germline assignment: CDR1 MNHEY and CDR2 SMNVEV (reference sequence). The CDR3 spans 14 residues. V was trimmed by 5 bases and J by 6 bases, leaving 16 bases between them.

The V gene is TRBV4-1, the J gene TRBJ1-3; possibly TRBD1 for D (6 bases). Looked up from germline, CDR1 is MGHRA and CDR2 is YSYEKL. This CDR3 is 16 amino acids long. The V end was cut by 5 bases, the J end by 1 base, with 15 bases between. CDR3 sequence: CASSFGGGASGNTIYF. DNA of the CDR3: TGCGCCAGCAGCTTCGGTGGGGGGGCTTCTGGAAACACCATATATTTT.

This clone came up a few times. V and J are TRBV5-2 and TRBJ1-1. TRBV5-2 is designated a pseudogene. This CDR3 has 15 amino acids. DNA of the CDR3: TGCGCCAGCAGCCAAGATAGCGGGGGGAACACTGAAGCTTTCTTT. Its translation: CASSQDSGGNTEAFF.

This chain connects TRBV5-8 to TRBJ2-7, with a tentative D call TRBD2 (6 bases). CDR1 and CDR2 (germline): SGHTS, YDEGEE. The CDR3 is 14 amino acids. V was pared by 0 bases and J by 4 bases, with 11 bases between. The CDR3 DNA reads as TGTGCCAGCAGCTTGGGCGGGGAGCATTACGAGCAGTACTTC. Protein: CASSLGGEHYEQYF.

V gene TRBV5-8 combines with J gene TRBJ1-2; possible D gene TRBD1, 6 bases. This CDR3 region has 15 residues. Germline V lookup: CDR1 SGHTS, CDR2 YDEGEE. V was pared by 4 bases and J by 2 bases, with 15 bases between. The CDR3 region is CASSLQGVPNYGYTF. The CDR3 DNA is TGTGCCAGCAGCCTACAGGGTGTCCCCAACTATGGCTACACCTTC.

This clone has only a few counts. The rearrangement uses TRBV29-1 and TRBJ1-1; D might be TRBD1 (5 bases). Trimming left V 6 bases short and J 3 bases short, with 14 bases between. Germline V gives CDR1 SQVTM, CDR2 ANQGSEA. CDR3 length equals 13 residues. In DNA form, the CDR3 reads TGCAGCGTCCAAGTGGGGCCCGACACTGAAGCTTTCTTT. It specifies CSVQVGPDTEAFF.

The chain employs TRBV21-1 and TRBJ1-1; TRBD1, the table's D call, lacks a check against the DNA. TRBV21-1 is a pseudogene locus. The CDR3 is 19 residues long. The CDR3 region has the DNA TGTGCCAGCAGCAAACCACAACGGCGGGACAGGGGGCTTGGCACTGAAGCTTTCTTT. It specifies CASSKPQRRDRGLGTEAFF.

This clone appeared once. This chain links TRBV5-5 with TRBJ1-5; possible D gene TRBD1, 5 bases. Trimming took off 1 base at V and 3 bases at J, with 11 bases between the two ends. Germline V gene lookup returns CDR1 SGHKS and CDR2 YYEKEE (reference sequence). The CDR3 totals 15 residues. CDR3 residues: CASSLRGEFNQPQHF. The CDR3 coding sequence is TGTGCCAGCAGCTTGCGGGGGGAGTTCAATCAGCCCCAGCATTTT.

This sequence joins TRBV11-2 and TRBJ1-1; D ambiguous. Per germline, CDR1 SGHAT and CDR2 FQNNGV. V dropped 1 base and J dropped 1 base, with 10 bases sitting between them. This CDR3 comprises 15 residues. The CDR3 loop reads CASSLGVNRNTEAFF. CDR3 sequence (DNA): TGTGCCAGCAGCTTAGGTGTCAACAGGAACACTGAAGCTTTCTTT.

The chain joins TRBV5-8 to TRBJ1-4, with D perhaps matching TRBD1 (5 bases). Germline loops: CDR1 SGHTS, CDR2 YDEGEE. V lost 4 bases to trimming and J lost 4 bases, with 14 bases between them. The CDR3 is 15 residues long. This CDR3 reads CASSQAGTNNEKLFF. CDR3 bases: TGTGCCAGCAGCCAAGCAGGGACTAATAATGAAAAACTGTTTTTT.

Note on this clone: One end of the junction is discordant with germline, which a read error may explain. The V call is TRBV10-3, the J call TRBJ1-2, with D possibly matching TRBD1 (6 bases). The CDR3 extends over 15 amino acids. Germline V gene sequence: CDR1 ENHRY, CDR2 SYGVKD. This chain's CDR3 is CASSLSTGTAYGYTF. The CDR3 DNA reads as TGTGCCAGCAGTCTATCTACAGGGACCGCCTATGGCTACACCTTC.

This CDR3 is CASSLDRGTGYTF. As DNA, the CDR3 is TGTGCCAGCAGCCTAGACAGGGGAACTGGCTACACCTTC. J is TRBJ1-2 and V is TRBV27, with 8 nucleotides matching TRBD1. The CDR3 runs to 13 residues. V was pared by 6 bases and J by 7 bases, with 7 bases of the junction left unmatched. Germline CDR1 and CDR2: MNHEY and SMNVEV (reference sequence).

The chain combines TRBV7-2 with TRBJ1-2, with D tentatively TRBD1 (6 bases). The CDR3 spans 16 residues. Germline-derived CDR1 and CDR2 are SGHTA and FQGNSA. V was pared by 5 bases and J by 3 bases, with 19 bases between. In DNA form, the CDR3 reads TGTGCCAGCAGCCCGGCCCTACCAGGGGCAGACTATGGCTACACCTTC. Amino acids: CASSPALPGADYGYTF.